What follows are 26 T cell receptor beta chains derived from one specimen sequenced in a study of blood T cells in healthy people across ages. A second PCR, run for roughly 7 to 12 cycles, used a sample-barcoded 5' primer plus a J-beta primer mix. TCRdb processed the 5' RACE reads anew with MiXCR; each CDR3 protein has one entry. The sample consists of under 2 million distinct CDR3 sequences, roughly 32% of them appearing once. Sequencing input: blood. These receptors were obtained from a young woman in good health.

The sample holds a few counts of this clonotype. The CDR3 sequence is CASSHGVGRGSYEQYF. CDR3 bases: TGCGCCAGCAGCCACGGAGTCGGCAGGGGCTCCTACGAGCAGTACTTC. V usage is TRBV4-1 and J usage is TRBJ2-7; D possibly corresponds to TRBD1 (6 bases). V was cut by 3 bases and J by 0 bases, with 15 bases left in between. The CDR3 covers 16 residues. Germline assignment: CDR1 MGHRA and CDR2 YSYEKL.

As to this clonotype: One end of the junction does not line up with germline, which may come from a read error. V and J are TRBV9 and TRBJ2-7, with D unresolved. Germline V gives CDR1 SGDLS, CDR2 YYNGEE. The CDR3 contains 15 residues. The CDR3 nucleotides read TGTGCCAGCAGCGTAGCTCCCAGCGTATTCTACGTGCAGTACTTC. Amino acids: CASSVAPSVFYVQYF.

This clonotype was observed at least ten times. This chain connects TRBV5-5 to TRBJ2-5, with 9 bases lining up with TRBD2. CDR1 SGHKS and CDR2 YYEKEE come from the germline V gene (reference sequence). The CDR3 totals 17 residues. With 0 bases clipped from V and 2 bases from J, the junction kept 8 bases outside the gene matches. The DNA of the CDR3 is TGTGCCAGCAGCTTGGAGGCCATTAGCGGGGGTCAAGAGACCCAGTACTTC. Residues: CASSLEAISGGQETQYF.

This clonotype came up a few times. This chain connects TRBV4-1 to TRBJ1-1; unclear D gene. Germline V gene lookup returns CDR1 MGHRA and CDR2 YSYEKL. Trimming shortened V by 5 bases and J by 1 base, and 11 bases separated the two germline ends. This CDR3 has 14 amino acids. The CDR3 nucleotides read TGCGCCAGCAGCTCTCAACAGCGGAACACTGAAGCTTTCTTT. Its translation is CASSSQQRNTEAFF.

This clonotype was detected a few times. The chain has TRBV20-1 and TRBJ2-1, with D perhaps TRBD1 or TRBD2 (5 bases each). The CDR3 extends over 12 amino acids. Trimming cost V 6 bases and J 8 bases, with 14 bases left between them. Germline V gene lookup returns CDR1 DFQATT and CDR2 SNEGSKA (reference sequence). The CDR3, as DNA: TGCAGTGCCGGGACCGGCCTATATGAGCAGTTCTTC. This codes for CSAGTGLYEQFF.

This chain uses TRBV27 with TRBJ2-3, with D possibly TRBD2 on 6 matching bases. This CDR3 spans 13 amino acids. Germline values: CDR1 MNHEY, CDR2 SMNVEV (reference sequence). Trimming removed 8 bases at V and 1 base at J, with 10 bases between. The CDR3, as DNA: TGTGCCAGCCGCAGACTAGGCACAGATACGCAGTATTTT. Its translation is CASRRLGTDTQYF.

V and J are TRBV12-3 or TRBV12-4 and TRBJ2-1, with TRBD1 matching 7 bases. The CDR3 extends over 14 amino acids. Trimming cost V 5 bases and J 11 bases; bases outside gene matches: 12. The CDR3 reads CASSLRQGFDKQFF. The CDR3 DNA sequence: TGTGCCAGCAGTCTCCGACAGGGTTTCGATAAGCAGTTCTTC.

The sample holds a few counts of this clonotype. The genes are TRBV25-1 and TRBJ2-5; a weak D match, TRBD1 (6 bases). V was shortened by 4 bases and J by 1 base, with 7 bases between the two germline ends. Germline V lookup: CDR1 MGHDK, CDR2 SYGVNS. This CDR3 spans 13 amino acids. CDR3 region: CASSGDTQETQYF. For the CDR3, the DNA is TGTGCCAGCAGTGGGGACACCCAAGAGACCCAGTACTTC.

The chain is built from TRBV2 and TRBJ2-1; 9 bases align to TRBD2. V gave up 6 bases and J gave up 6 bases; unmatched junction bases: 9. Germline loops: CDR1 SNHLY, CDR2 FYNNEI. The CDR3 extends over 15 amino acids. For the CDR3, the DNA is TGTGCCAGCAGCGGGCTAGCGGGACTACTCAATGAGCAGTTCTTC. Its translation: CASSGLAGLLNEQFF.

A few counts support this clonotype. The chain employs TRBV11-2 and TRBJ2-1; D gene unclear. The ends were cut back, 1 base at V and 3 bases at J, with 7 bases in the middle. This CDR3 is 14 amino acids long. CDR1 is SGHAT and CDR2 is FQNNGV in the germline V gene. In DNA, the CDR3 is TGTGCCAGCAGCTTAGGTGCTAGCTACAATGAGCAGTTCTTC. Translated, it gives CASSLGASYNEQFF.

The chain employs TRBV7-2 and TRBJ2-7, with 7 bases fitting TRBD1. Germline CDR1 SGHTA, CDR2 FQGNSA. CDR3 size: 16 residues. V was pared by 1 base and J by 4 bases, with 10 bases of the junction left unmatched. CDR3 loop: CASSLEGGSGRYEQYF. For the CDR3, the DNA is TGTGCCAGCAGCTTAGAAGGGGGCTCAGGGCGGTACGAGCAGTACTTC.

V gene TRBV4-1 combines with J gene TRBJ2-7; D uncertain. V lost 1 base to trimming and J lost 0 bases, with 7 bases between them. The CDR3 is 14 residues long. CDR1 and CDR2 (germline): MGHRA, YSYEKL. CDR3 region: CASSQAVVSYEQYF. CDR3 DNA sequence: TGCGCCAGCAGCCAAGCCGTCGTCTCCTACGAGCAGTACTTC.

This CDR3 reads CASSRQGIFNTEAFF. The CDR3 nucleotides read TGTGCCAGCAGTAGACAGGGGATCTTCAACACTGAAGCTTTCTTT. The rearrangement joins TRBV6-5 to TRBJ1-1, with TRBD1 identical over 8 bases. Germline CDR1 MNHEY, CDR2 SVGAGI. V lost 5 bases, J lost 2 bases, and 7 bases stayed unmatched. CDR3 length: 15 residues.

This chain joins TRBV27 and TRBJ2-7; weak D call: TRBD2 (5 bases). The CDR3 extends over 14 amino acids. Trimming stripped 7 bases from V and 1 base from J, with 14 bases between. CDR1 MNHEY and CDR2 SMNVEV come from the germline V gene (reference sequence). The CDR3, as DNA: TGTGCCAGCACCATTACCTCGGGGTCCTACGAGCAGTACTTC. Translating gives CASTITSGSYEQYF.

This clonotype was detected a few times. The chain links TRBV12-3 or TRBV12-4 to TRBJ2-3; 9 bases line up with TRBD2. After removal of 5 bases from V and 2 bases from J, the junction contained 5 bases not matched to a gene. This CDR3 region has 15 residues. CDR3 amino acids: CASSPLAGITDTQYF. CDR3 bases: TGTGCCAGCAGTCCTCTAGCGGGGATCACAGATACGCAGTATTTT.

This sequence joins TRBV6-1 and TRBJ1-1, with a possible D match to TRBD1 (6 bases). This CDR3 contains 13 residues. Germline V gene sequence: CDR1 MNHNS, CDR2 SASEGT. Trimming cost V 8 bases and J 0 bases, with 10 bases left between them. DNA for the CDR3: TGTGCCAGCCTTAGGGGGATGAACACTGAAGCTTTCTTT. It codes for CASLRGMNTEAFF.

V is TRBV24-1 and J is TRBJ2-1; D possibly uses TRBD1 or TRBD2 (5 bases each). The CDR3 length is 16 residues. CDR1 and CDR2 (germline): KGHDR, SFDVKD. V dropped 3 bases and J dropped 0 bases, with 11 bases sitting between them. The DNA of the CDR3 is TGTGCCACCAGTGATCGGGACGCAAGCTCCTACAATGAGCAGTTCTTC. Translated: CATSDRDASSYNEQFF.

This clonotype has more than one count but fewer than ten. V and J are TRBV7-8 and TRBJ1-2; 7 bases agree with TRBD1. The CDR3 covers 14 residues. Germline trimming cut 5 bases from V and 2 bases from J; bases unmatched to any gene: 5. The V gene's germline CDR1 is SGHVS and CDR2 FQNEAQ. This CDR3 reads CASSTQGQNYGYTF. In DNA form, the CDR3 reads TGTGCCAGCAGCACCCAGGGACAGAACTATGGCTACACCTTC.

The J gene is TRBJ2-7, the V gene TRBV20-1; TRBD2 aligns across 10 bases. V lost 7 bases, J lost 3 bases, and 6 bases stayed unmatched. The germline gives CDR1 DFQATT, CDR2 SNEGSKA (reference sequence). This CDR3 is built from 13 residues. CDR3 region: CSVRTSGVYEQYF. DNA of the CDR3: TGCAGTGTTAGGACTAGCGGAGTCTACGAGCAGTACTTC.

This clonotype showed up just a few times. CDR3 sequence: CSARDREREIWNEQFF. CDR3 nucleotides: TGCAGTGCTAGAGATCGCGAGCGGGAGATCTGGAATGAGCAGTTCTTC. V gene TRBV20-1 combines with J gene TRBJ2-1; 8 nucleotides agree with TRBD2. The junction had 11 bases not matched to a gene; V was cut back by 0 bases and J by 7 bases. The CDR3 is 16 residues long. Germline-derived CDR1 and CDR2 are DFQATT and SNEGSKA (reference sequence).

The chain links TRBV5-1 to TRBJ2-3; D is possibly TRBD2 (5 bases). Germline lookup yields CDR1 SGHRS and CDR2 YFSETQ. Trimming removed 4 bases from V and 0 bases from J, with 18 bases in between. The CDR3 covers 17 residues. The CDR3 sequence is CASSVLVSGPSTDTQYF. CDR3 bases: TGCGCCAGCAGCGTCCTAGTGAGCGGACCAAGCACAGATACGCAGTATTTT.

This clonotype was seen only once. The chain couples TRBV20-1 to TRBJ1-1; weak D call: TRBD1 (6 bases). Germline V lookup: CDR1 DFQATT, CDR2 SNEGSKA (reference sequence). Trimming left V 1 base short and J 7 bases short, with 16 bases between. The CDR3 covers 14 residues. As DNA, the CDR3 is TGCAGTGCTAGAGGATTCGGGGGCCGGAATGAAGCTTTCTTT. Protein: CSARGFGGRNEAFF.

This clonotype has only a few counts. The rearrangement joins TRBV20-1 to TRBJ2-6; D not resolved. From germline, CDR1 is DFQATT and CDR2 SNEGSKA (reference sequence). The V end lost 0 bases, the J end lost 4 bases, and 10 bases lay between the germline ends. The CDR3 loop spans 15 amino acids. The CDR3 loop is CSARDLNGGANVLTF. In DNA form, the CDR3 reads TGCAGTGCTAGAGATCTAAACGGAGGGGCCAACGTCCTGACTTTC.

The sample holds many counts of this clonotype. The CDR3 here is CSVGDYQYF. For the CDR3, the DNA is TGCAGCGTTGGAGATTACCAGTACTTC. The genes are TRBV29-1 and TRBJ2-5; unclear D gene. Trimming left V 4 bases short and J 10 bases short, with 7 bases between. The V gene's germline CDR1 is SQVTM and CDR2 ANQGSEA. The CDR3 sequence is 9 residues long. Full variable domain (rest looked up from reference TRBV29-1 and TRBJ2-5): SAVISQKPSRDICQRGTSLTIQCQVDSQVTMMFWYRQQPGQSLTLIATANQGSEATYESGFVIDKFPISRPNLTFSTLTVSNMSPEDSSIYLCSVGDYQYFGPGTRLLVL.

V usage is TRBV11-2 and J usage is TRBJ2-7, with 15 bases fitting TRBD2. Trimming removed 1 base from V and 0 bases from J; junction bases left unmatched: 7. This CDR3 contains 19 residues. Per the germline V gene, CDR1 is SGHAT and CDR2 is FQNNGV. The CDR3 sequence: CASSLVPGLAGGRSYEQYF. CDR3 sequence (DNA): TGTGCCAGCAGCTTAGTACCGGGACTAGCGGGAGGTCGCTCCTACGAGCAGTACTTC.

The CDR3 bases are TGTGCCAGCAGTTTCGCTAGCGGGAGTAGCGAGCAGTACTTC. It yields the protein CASSFASGSSEQYF. V usage is TRBV12-3 or TRBV12-4 and J usage is TRBJ2-7; 10 nucleotides match TRBD2. Losses at the gene ends were 3 bases for V and 6 bases for J; bases not matched to a gene: 5. CDR3 size: 14 residues.